This passage covers 21 T cell receptor beta chains from one sample sequenced in a study of monozygotic twins with inflammatory bowel disease. Reprocessing the 5' RACE reads, TCRdb reports a single entry for every CDR3 protein and omits DNA. The ten most abundant clones cover 2% to 3% of a sample with 440,000 or so distinct CDR3 sequences. The sequenced material came from blood. The receptor set was obtained from a human donor with ulcerative colitis or Crohn's disease, or a healthy co-twin of an affected twin (not recorded which).

This sequence joins TRBV7-2 and TRBJ2-7; TCRdb proposes TRBD2, but this gene call is untestable without DNA. The CDR3 is made up of 16 amino acids. Germline V gene data show CDR1 as SGHTA and CDR2 as FQGNSA. CDR3 sequence reads: CASSRIQLAGWYEQYF. The full variable domain, completed using reference TRBV7-2 and TRBJ2-7, is GAGVSQSPSNKVTEKGKDVELRCDPISGHTALYWYRQSLGQGLEFLIYFQGNSAPDKSGLPSDRFSAERTGGSVSTLTIQRTQQEDSAVYLCASSRIQLAGWYEQYFGPGTRLTVT.

The J gene is TRBJ1-3, the V gene TRBV5-1. CDR3 length: 14 amino acids. Germline CDR1 SGHRS, CDR2 YFSETQ. This CDR3 reads CASSLTPSGNTIYF.

This chain uses TRBV5-5 with TRBJ1-1; TCRdb gives TRBD1 as the D gene, but with no DNA this cannot be confirmed. CDR3 length equals 13 residues. Germline loops: CDR1 SGHKS, CDR2 YYEKEE (reference sequence). CDR3 sequence reads: CASSLRGGTEAFF. Together with reference TRBV5-5 and TRBJ1-1, the CDR3 gives the full variable domain: DAGVTQSPTHLIKTRGQQVTLRCSPISGHKSVSWYQQVLGQGPQFIFQYYEKEERGRGNFPDRFSARQFPNYSSELNVNALLLGDSALYLCASSLRGGTEAFFGQGTRLTVV.

The chain recombines TRBV9 with TRBJ2-2; TCRdb gives TRBD1 as the D gene, but with no DNA this cannot be confirmed. This CDR3 has 16 residues. Germline V gene data show CDR1 as SGDLS and CDR2 as YYNGEE. CDR3 residues: CASSPQGVGGPGELFF.

V is TRBV7-6 and J is TRBJ2-1; checking the TCRdb D call of TRBD2 is not possible without DNA. The CDR3 length is 17 residues. Germline loops: CDR1 SGHVS, CDR2 FNYEAQ. CDR3 loop: CASSLRALAGSYNEQFF.

The genes are TRBV7-9 and TRBJ1-1. CDR3 length equals 15 residues. In germline, CDR1 is SEHNR, CDR2 FQNEAQ (reference sequence). The chain's CDR3 is CASRPAKGWVAKAFF.

The genes are TRBV12-3 or TRBV12-4 and TRBJ1-6; TCRdb outputs TRBD1, but without DNA this stays unchecked. The CDR3 sequence is 15 residues long. CDR3 sequence: CASSLSRGSNSPLHF.

The chain uses TRBV9 and TRBJ2-5; the TCRdb call, TRBD1, lacks DNA for checking. The CDR3 length is 16 residues. CDR1 and CDR2 (germline): SGDLS, YYNGEE. The CDR3 spells CASSVGTGNRRETQYF.

J is TRBJ1-2 and V is TRBV19; the D call of TRBD1 rests on TCRdb alone, since no DNA is present to check it. There are 13 residues in the CDR3. The germline V gene has CDR1 LNHDA and CDR2 SQIVND (reference sequence). The CDR3: CASSIKGGYGYTF.

This rearrangement joins TRBV3-1 to TRBJ1-3. There are 15 residues in the CDR3. Per the germline V gene, CDR1 is LGHDT and CDR2 is YNNKEL (reference sequence). The CDR3 loop is CASSQSGISGNTIYF.

V and J are TRBV20-1 and TRBJ1-3; TCRdb indicates TRBD1, and absent DNA this call remains unverified. This CDR3 is built from 14 residues. Germline CDR1 is DFQATT and CDR2 is SNEGSKA (reference sequence). Here the CDR3 reads CSARDPRGRNTIYF.

V and J are TRBV10-3 and TRBJ1-2; without DNA, the TCRdb call of TRBD1 cannot be checked. CDR3 length: 14 amino acids. Looked up from germline, CDR1 is ENHRY and CDR2 is SYGVKD. CDR3 sequence: CATQTGTDYYGYTF.

The V call is TRBV27, the J call TRBJ2-5; with no DNA, the TCRdb D assignment of TRBD2 cannot be verified. There are 14 residues in the CDR3. Germline CDR1 is MNHEY and CDR2 is SMNVEV (reference sequence). CDR3 region: CASRFIAAQETQYF.

J is TRBJ1-5 and V is TRBV12-3 or TRBV12-4; the D call from TCRdb, TRBD1, cannot be confirmed without DNA. The CDR3 extends over 15 amino acids. The CDR3 protein is CASSRFLQGKQPQHF.

V gene TRBV20-1 combines with J gene TRBJ1-2; TCRdb selects TRBD1, and the lack of DNA leaves this call unchecked. From germline, CDR1 is DFQATT and CDR2 SNEGSKA (reference sequence). The CDR3 contains 14 residues. The chain's CDR3 is CSAVGAGTGVGYTF.

The genes are TRBV7-2 and TRBJ1-4; as DNA is missing, the TRBD1 call by TCRdb cannot be tested. This CDR3 is built from 15 residues. Germline V gene sequence: CDR1 SGHTA, CDR2 FQGNSA. The chain's CDR3 is CASMQEGAPAEKLFF.

The chain employs TRBV5-1 and TRBJ2-1; the D call of TRBD1 rests on TCRdb alone, since no DNA is present to check it. Germline CDR1 is SGHRS and CDR2 is YFSETQ. The CDR3 totals 15 residues. This chain's CDR3 is CASSLQGGKVNEQFF.

The chain links TRBV12-3 or TRBV12-4 to TRBJ1-1. The CDR3 consists of 12 residues. The CDR3 here is CASSFSSTEAFF.

CDR3 sequence reads: CASSLGVGTVSYEQYF. The chain couples TRBV5-1 to TRBJ2-7; the D gene TCRdb calls, TRBD1, cannot be checked with no DNA. CDR3 length equals 16 residues. Germline values: CDR1 SGHRS, CDR2 YFSETQ.

The rearrangement joins TRBV20-1 to TRBJ1-6; with no DNA, the TCRdb D assignment of TRBD1 cannot be verified. This CDR3 has 15 residues. Germline V gene sequence: CDR1 DFQATT, CDR2 SNEGSKA (reference sequence). This CDR3 reads CSARSERGTDSPLHF.

V gene TRBV12-3 or TRBV12-4 combines with J gene TRBJ2-7. CDR3 length: 12 amino acids. This chain's CDR3 is CASSLPGWEQYF.